This T cell receptor (beta chain) stems from a study of T cells in Graves' hyperthyroidism and ophthalmopathy. On the study more broadly: Before any treatment, at initial diagnosis, peripheral blood was collected. Whole-study results and caveats: Appearing also in blood were most of the thyroid clonotypes expanded above 0.001.

Amplification yielded TCR beta CDR3 regions, with RNA transcripts as the source. The TCR CDR3 was amplified in a first-round RT-PCR using the HTBI primer set. One entry per CDR3 protein, called by TCRdb with MiXCR from the multiplex PCR reads. The top ten hold more than 4.5% of the sample, which has about 420,000 distinct CDR3 sequences, around 13% seen once. Patients counted as stable if ophthalmopathy did not develop within 18 months. Fresh peripheral blood, 8 to 10 ml, was the source of the PBMCs. This clonotype was recorded at least ten times. What it recognizes is unknown. The specimen sequenced was blood. This sequence originates from a woman aged 18-29 years with Graves' hyperthyroidism.

The DNA for the CDR3 is TGTGCCAGCTCATCACAGGGGCCTTACCAACCCTACGAGCAGTACTTC. It is translated as CASSSQGPYQPYEQYF. This chain uses TRBV18 with TRBJ2-7, with 7 bases that match TRBD1. The V segment lost 5 bases and the J segment 2 bases; nucleotides outside the gene matches: 12. The length of the CDR3 is 16 residues. The V gene's germline CDR1 is KGHSH and CDR2 LQKENI.